One and the same sample provided the 15 T cell receptor beta chains below, sequenced in a study of blood T cell repertoires in COVID-19. Measured with immunoSEQ multiplex PCR; TCRdb has only the in-frame clones, and not every one. Of 110,000 to 150,000 clones in the sample, 75% to 90% were seen once. The source material was peripheral blood. These receptor sequences come from a man aged 60 to 69 with active or convalescent COVID-19.

The chain joins TRBV2 to TRBJ2-4; TRBD1 might be the D (6 bases). CDR1 SNHLY and CDR2 FYNNEI come from the germline V gene. The CDR3 runs 14 residues. Deletions cut 6 bases from V and 1 base from J, with 10 bases between. CDR3 bases: TGTGCCAGCAGGGCAGGGGTGGCCAAAAACATTCAGTACTTC. It translates to CASRAGVAKNIQYF.

This clone was counted a few times. J is TRBJ2-5 and V is TRBV20-1; D uncertain. Germline assignment: CDR1 DFQATT and CDR2 SNEGSKA (reference sequence). The V and J ends lost 2 bases and 2 bases respectively, with 3 bases between them. This CDR3 comprises 11 residues. This CDR3 is CSARPQETQYF. In DNA, the CDR3 is TGCAGTGCTAGACCTCAAGAGACCCAGTACTTC.

The chain's CDR3 is CASSLGRENFF. The CDR3 bases are TGTGCCAGCAGCTTGGGTAGGGAGAACTTCTTC. The V call is TRBV5-4, the J call TRBJ2-1; TRBD2 is a possible D gene (5 bases). Germline values: CDR1 SGHNT, CDR2 YYREEE (reference sequence). This CDR3 has 11 residues. V lost 0 bases to trimming and J lost 16 bases, with 11 bases between them.

This clone was seen only once. This chain links TRBV21-1 with TRBJ1-3. TRBV21-1 is a recognized pseudogene. The CDR3 is 15 residues long. The CDR3 nucleotides read TGTGCCAGCAGCAAAGCCCTCTCCCCTGGAAACACCATATATTTT. Protein sequence: CASSKALSPGNTIYF.

The genes are TRBV19 and TRBJ2-1; tentatively, D is TRBD2 (7 bases). The germline V gene encodes CDR1 LNHDA and CDR2 SQIVND (reference sequence). The CDR3 length is 16 residues. Trimming removed 7 bases from V and 7 bases from J, with 23 bases in between. In DNA form, the CDR3 reads TGTGCCAGTACCGAATGGGGGGGGACACTAGGAAATGAGCAGTTCTTC. Translated, it gives CASTEWGGTLGNEQFF. Variable domain in full (rest from reference TRBV19 and TRBJ2-1): DGGITQSPKYLFRKEGQNVTLSCEQNLNHDAMYWYRQDPGQGLRLIYYSQIVNDFQKGDIAEGYSVSREKKESFPLTVTSAQKNPTAFYLCASTEWGGTLGNEQFFGPGTRLTVL.

The V and J genes are TRBV27 and TRBJ2-3, with 12 bases lining up with TRBD2. Germline assignment: CDR1 MNHEY and CDR2 SMNVEV (reference sequence). V was clipped by 5 bases and J by 3 bases; unmatched bases: 12. The CDR3 runs to 18 residues. The CDR3 nucleotides read TGTGCCAGCAGTCCCCGCCCCCTAACTAGCGGGAGGACAGATACGCAGTATTTT. This gives the protein CASSPRPLTSGRTDTQYF.

V and J are TRBV24-1 and TRBJ2-7; TRBD1 matches 10 bases. J was trimmed by 7 bases and V by 9 bases; bases with no gene match: 14. Germline V lookup: CDR1 KGHDR, CDR2 SFDVKD. The CDR3 consists of 15 residues. The CDR3: CATSGGDRGTREQYF. In DNA form, the CDR3 reads TGTGCCACCTCGGGCGGGGACAGGGGAACAAGAGAGCAGTACTTC.

The chain joins TRBV25-1 to TRBJ2-7, with TRBD1 matching over 8 bases. Germline V gene data show CDR1 as MGHDK and CDR2 as SYGVNS. This CDR3 is built from 14 residues. The V segment lost 5 bases and the J segment 7 bases; nucleotides outside the gene matches: 10. In DNA, the CDR3 is TGTGCCAGCAGTACTCAGGGGGCGTTGGAGGAGCAGTACTTC. It translates to CASSTQGALEEQYF.

V usage is TRBV7-2 and J usage is TRBJ1-1, with 8 bases identical to TRBD1. The ends lost 5 bases at V and 4 bases at J; junction bases unmatched: 6. The germline CDR1 and CDR2 sequences are SGHTA and FQGNSA. The CDR3 is 14 amino acids. The CDR3 region has the DNA TGTGCCAGCAGCGTCGACAGGGGTGGCACTGAAGCTTTCTTT. Protein sequence: CASSVDRGGTEAFF.

V is TRBV2 and J is TRBJ1-5; D ambiguous. Trimming removed 3 bases at V and 6 bases at J, with 15 bases between. The CDR3 is made up of 15 amino acids. CDR1 SNHLY and CDR2 FYNNEI come from the germline V gene. CDR3 loop: CASSDWDRGVQPQHF. Written as DNA, the CDR3 is TGTGCCAGCAGTGATTGGGATCGGGGAGTTCAGCCCCAGCATTTT.

The V gene is TRBV19, the J gene TRBJ2-1, with D perhaps TRBD1 (6 bases). Germline loops: CDR1 LNHDA, CDR2 SQIVND (reference sequence). This CDR3 spans 12 amino acids. Trimming took 3 bases from V and 8 from J, leaving 8 bases between them. CDR3 coding DNA: TGTGCCAGTAGTATGGACAGTTATGAGCAGTTCTTC. Its protein product is CASSMDSYEQFF.

CDR3 residues: CATGEGTEAFF. The CDR3 DNA reads TGTGCCACGGGGGAGGGGACTGAAGCTTTCTTT. The V gene is TRBV21-1, the J gene TRBJ1-1. TRBV21-1 is a pseudogene segment. The length of the CDR3 is 11 residues.

The chain joins TRBV28 to TRBJ1-2; TRBD1 aligns across 12 bases. This CDR3 is 15 amino acids long. Germline values: CDR1 MDHEN, CDR2 SYDVKM. The V segment lost 6 bases and the J segment 4 bases; nucleotides outside the gene matches: 6. The CDR3 DNA sequence: TGTGCCAGCAGCCCTGGGGACAGGGGGCTCTATGGCTACACCTTC. It translates to CASSPGDRGLYGYTF.

The chain uses TRBV4-2 and TRBJ2-7; the D gene is possibly TRBD1 (7 bases). CDR1 and CDR2 (germline): LGHNA, YNFKEQ. This CDR3 has 15 amino acids. Deletions cut 1 base from V and 4 bases from J, with 14 bases between. DNA for the CDR3: TGTGCCAGCAGCCAAGTGGAGGGACAGCGGTACGAGCAGTACTTC. This gives the protein CASSQVEGQRYEQYF.

The gene calls are TRBV5-6 and TRBJ2-5; D is uncertain. Germline V gene lookup returns CDR1 SGHDT and CDR2 YYEEEE. The CDR3 is 13 residues long. The V end lost 3 bases, the J end lost 5 bases, and 11 bases lay between the germline ends. The chain's CDR3 is CASSSTPDETQYF. In nucleotides, the CDR3 is TGTGCCAGCAGCTCCACACCCGATGAGACCCAGTACTTC.